The sequence of this TCR beta chain was determined in a study of blood T cell repertoires in COVID-19. Study as a whole: COVID-19 samples collected from the United States, Italy and Spain covered acute and convalescent phases.

The CDR3 extends over 12 amino acids. Trimming cost V 5 bases and J 11 bases, with 15 bases left between them. Repertoires were generated with immunoSEQ multiplex PCR, while TCRdb's copy carries only in-frame clones and drops some. Here the sample spans approximately 69,000 clones, nearly 80% being singletons. The V gene is TRBV12-3 or TRBV12-4, the J gene TRBJ1-1, with D tentatively TRBD1 (5 bases). Sequenced input: peripheral blood. The TCR sequence derives from a human donor in a cohort sampled during active COVID-19. CDR3 DNA sequence: TGTGCCAGCAGTCTTCGAACGGGGGATGCTTTCTTT. This translates into CASSLRTGDAFF.